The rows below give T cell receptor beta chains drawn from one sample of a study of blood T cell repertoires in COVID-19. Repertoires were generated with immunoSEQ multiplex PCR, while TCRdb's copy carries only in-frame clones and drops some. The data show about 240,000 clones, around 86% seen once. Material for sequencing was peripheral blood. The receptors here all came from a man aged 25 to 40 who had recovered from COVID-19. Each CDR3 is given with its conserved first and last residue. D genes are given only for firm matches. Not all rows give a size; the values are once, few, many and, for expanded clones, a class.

TGTGCCAGCAGCCAAAAAGAGACCCAGTACTTC	CASSQKETQYF	TRBJ2-5	.	TRBV7-9	.
TGTGCCAGCAGCAGTGGACAAACCTATAATTCACCCCTCCACTTT	CASSSGQTYNSPLHF	TRBJ1-6	.	TRBV6-5	.
TGTGCCAGCAGAACACAGGGGGCGGATGGCTACACCTTC	CASRTQGADGYTF	TRBJ1-2	TRBD1	TRBV7-9	many
TGTGCCAGCAGCGTATTCCCCCTTCGCGGGGTAAGCACAGATACGCAGTATTTT	CASSVFPLRGVSTDTQYF	TRBJ2-3	.	TRBV9	.
TGTGCCAGCACCCTCACAGGGGGCCATGAAGCTTTCTTT	CASTLTGGHEAFF	TRBJ1-1	TRBD1	TRBV12-3/TRBV12-4	few
TGCGCCAGCAGCTCGGCGACGTTACAGGGGACTGAAGCTTTCTTT	CASSSATLQGTEAFF	TRBJ1-1	TRBD1	TRBV5-1	.
TGTGCCAGCAGCTTAGTTTTTGGCGGGGGCCTCGAGCAGTACTTC	CASSLVFGGGLEQYF	TRBJ2-7	.	TRBV11-2	.
TGTGCCAGCAGCGTACAGGGAACCCCTGAAGCTTTCTTT	CASSVQGTPEAFF	TRBJ1-1	.	TRBV6-5	.
TGTGCCAGTAGTAATGACATCTATGGCTACACCTTC	CASSNDIYGYTF	TRBJ1-2	.	TRBV19	.
TGTGCCAGCAGCTTGGAAGGGGGATCTCATGAAAAACTGTTTTTT	CASSLEGGSHEKLFF	TRBJ1-4	.	TRBV5-5	.
TGTGCCAGTATGGCGGGGGGTAGACGGACCGGGGAGCTGTTTTTT	CASMAGGRRTGELFF	TRBJ2-2	TRBD2	TRBV19	.
TGTGCCAGCAGCTTACAAGCGGGGGGCTACAATGAGCAGTTCTTC	CASSLQAGGYNEQFF	TRBJ2-1	TRBD2	TRBV7-2	many
TGTGCCAGCAGCTTCGGACTAGCGCCAACCGGGGAGCTGTTTTTT	CASSFGLAPTGELFF	TRBJ2-2	TRBD2	TRBV7-3	.
TGTGCCAGCAGCTTGTTAGGGAGGGCAGGGCGAGGCACAGATACGCAGTATTTT	CASSLLGRAGRGTDTQYF	TRBJ2-3	TRBD2	TRBV5-5	.
TGTGCCAGCAGTGAATCTGAGTCCCCATCAACTGAAGCTTTCTTT	CASSESESPSTEAFF	TRBJ1-1	.	TRBV6-1	.
TGTGCCAGCAGTTTCCCCCGGGACAGGGGGTTTCAGCCCCAGCATTTT	CASSFPRDRGFQPQHF	TRBJ1-5	TRBD1	TRBV28	.
TGTGCCAGCTCAACCCGGGACAGGGATTACAATGAGCAGTTCTTC	CASSTRDRDYNEQFF	TRBJ2-1	TRBD1	TRBV18	.
TGTGCCAGCAGTCTGTCAGGGGCCTTCCCCAAATCACCCCTCCACTTT	CASSLSGAFPKSPLHF	TRBJ1-6	.	TRBV27	.
TGTGCCAGCCAACCGGGACAGGGATTTGACGGCTACACCTTC	CASQPGQGFDGYTF	TRBJ1-2	TRBD1	TRBV28	.
TGTGCCATCAGTGCCATCCCGTGGGAGGGGTACTCTGGGGCCAACGTCCTGACTTTC	CAISAIPWEGYSGANVLTF	TRBJ2-6	TRBD2	TRBV10-3	.
TGTGCCAGCAGACCAACAGGGGCAAGATCACCCCTCCACTTT	CASRPTGARSPLHF	TRBJ1-6	TRBD1	TRBV28	.
TGTGCCAGCAGTAACCCGACAGGTTCTGGAAACACCATATATTTT	CASSNPTGSGNTIYF	TRBJ1-3	.	TRBV28	.
TGTGCCAGCAGTTTATGGCAGGGCGGTTACCAGCCCCAGCATTTT	CASSLWQGGYQPQHF	TRBJ1-5	.	TRBV28	.
TGTGCCAGCAGCAACGGACAGGCTGATTTTGAGAGCAATCAGCCCCAGCATTTT	CASSNGQADFESNQPQHF	TRBJ1-5	TRBD1	TRBV4-2	.
TGTGCCAGCAGCGTAGTGGGGGCCAATGAGCAGTTCTTC	CASSVVGANEQFF	TRBJ2-1	.	TRBV9	.
TGTGCCAGCAGCGATCTAGCGGGGGGCCGGGAGACCCAGTACTTC	CASSDLAGGRETQYF	TRBJ2-5	TRBD2	TRBV5-4	.
TGCGCCAGCAGCCGCAATCGGAGCTTACTAGCGGTGGTGTACAATGAGCAGTTCTTC	CASSRNRSLLAVVYNEQFF	TRBJ2-1	TRBD2	TRBV4-1	.
TGTGCCAGCAGCCAAGATCCCCGGGACAGGTCCCACGAGCAGTACTTC	CASSQDPRDRSHEQYF	TRBJ2-7	TRBD1	TRBV3-1/TRBV3-2	.
TGTGCCACCAGCAGAGATTTGGCAGAAAACTATGGCTACACCTTC	CATSRDLAENYGYTF	TRBJ1-2	.	TRBV15	.
TGCAGCGTTGAAGGCAGGACTAGCGGGGGGGCCGTCGGCGGGGAGCTGTTTTTT	CSVEGRTSGGAVGGELFF	TRBJ2-2	TRBD2	TRBV29-1	.
TGTGCCAGCAGCCAGTTTGGGGGCGTGAACACTGAAGCTTTCTTT	CASSQFGGVNTEAFF	TRBJ1-1	.	TRBV3-1/TRBV3-2	.
TGTGCCAGCAGTAGGGACAGACGAAATTCACCCCTCCACTTT	CASSRDRRNSPLHF	TRBJ1-6	TRBD1	TRBV2	.
TGTGCCAGCAGCCCCGAGCGTTTCACAGATACGCAGTATTTT	CASSPERFTDTQYF	TRBJ2-3	.	TRBV5-5	.
TGCGCCAGCAGTGAGAACAGGGAAAACATTCAGTACTTC	CASSENRENIQYF	TRBJ2-4	.	TRBV10-2	.
TGTGCCAGCAGCCCGCCGACGGGGTCGAGTGGCTACACCTTC	CASSPPTGSSGYTF	TRBJ1-2	.	TRBV5-4	.
TGTGCCAGCAGCCAAATACTCACCGGGACAGGTTCCTCTGGGGCCAACGTCCTGACTTTC	CASSQILTGTGSSGANVLTF	TRBJ2-6	TRBD1	TRBV3-1/TRBV3-2	.
TGTGCCAGCAGCTCACAGGGGGGGAACACTGAAGCTTTCTTT	CASSSQGGNTEAFF	TRBJ1-1	TRBD1	TRBV7-3	.
TGTGCCAGCAGTGACGACAGAAATCAGCCCCAGCATTTT	CASSDDRNQPQHF	TRBJ1-5	.	TRBV6-1	few
TGTGCCAGCAGTTCCATGGGGACAGCGAACACCGGGGAGCTGTTTTTT	CASSSMGTANTGELFF	TRBJ2-2	TRBD1	TRBV6-5	.
TGTGCCAGCAGCCAAGCGGACAGTACTCCCTACGAGCAGTACTTC	CASSQADSTPYEQYF	TRBJ2-7	.	TRBV3-1/TRBV3-2	.
TGCGCCAGCAGCCAACCGCTTGCAGGGGGCAATGGCTACACCTTC	CASSQPLAGGNGYTF	TRBJ1-2	TRBD1	TRBV4-1	.
TGTGCCAGCAGCTTCCTGCGACTAGCGGAAGGCGCAGATACGCAGTATTTT	CASSFLRLAEGADTQYF	TRBJ2-3	TRBD2	TRBV7-3	.
TGTGCCAGCAGCTTGGGACAGGGCCTTATCGATGGCTACACCTTC	CASSLGQGLIDGYTF	TRBJ1-2	TRBD1	TRBV5-4	few
TGTGCCAGCAGTCGACAGCAGGGGGGCCAGTACTTC	CASSRQQGGQYF	TRBJ2-5	.	TRBV6-2/TRBV6-3	.
TGTGCCAGCAGTTCCATGGGGGGTAACGGCTACACCTTC	CASSSMGGNGYTF	TRBJ1-2	.	TRBV2	.
TGTGCCAGCAGTTACTCTCTCGAGGGAAGTTACGAGCAGTACTTC	CASSYSLEGSYEQYF	TRBJ2-7	.	TRBV6-5	.
TGTGCCAGCAGCCCCGGGACAGGGCCGCCTACGCAGTATTTT	CASSPGTGPPTQYF	TRBJ2-3	TRBD1	TRBV6-5	.